These 19 T cell receptor beta chains were sequenced from one sample in a study of cytomegalovirus exposure and HLA in healthy donors. Use of 60 Vbeta and 13 Jbeta primers characterized the PCR. The table came from immunoSEQ multiplex PCR; TCRdb's copy has only in-frame clones and leaves some out. Here the sample spans 150,000 to 200,000 clones, roughly four fifths being singletons. The material sequenced was PBMCs. Every receptor here comes from a woman aged 30 to 39 in good health and CMV-seropositive.

The rearrangement joins TRBV11-2 to TRBJ1-3; D not resolved. Germline V CDR1 and CDR2: SGHAT, FQNNGV. The CDR3 has 16 residues. V shed 2 bases and J shed 1 base, with 12 bases lying between them. CDR3 DNA: TGTGCCAGCAGCTTAAGGTGGAGGGAATCTGGAAACACCATATATTTT. Protein product: CASSLRWRESGNTIYF.

This clone was found a few times. This chain connects TRBV15 to TRBJ1-1; no reliable D call. CDR3 length equals 14 residues. Trimming left V 7 bases short and J 5 bases short, with 17 bases between. Germline V gene lookup returns CDR1 LNHNV and CDR2 YYDKDF (reference sequence). This CDR3 is CATTSREDLTEAFF. In DNA form, the CDR3 reads TGTGCCACCACTTCGAGGGAAGATTTGACTGAAGCTTTCTTT.

This clone was observed a handful of times. The V gene is TRBV30, the J gene TRBJ1-5, with 10 bases aligning to TRBD1. The J segment lost 3 bases and the V segment lost 5 bases, leaving 7 bases of the junction unmatched. CDR3 length equals 15 residues. Germline lookup yields CDR1 GTSNPN and CDR2 SVGIG (reference sequence). CDR3 sequence (DNA): TGTGCCTGGGGGAGGGGACAGGGGCCCAATCAGCCCCAGCATTTT. It translates to CAWGRGQGPNQPQHF.

The J gene is TRBJ2-7, the V gene TRBV7-2; TRBD1 matches 7 bases. With V trimmed by 2 bases and J by 4 bases, 8 bases remained unmatched. This CDR3 spans 15 amino acids. Germline values: CDR1 SGHTA, CDR2 FQGNSA. For the CDR3, the DNA is TGTGCCAGCAGCTTACAGGGGACAGCGATTTACGAGCAGTACTTC. Protein: CASSLQGTAIYEQYF.

This chain joins TRBV28 and TRBJ2-3; D is ambiguous. The ends were cut back, 7 bases at V and 0 bases at J, with 11 bases in the middle. The germline V gene has CDR1 MDHEN and CDR2 SYDVKM. The CDR3 contains 14 residues. The CDR3 DNA sequence: TGTGCCAGCACCCACGCGGTGAGCACAGATACGCAGTATTTT. It yields the protein CASTHAVSTDTQYF.

This sequence joins TRBV4-3 and TRBJ2-2, with a possible D match to TRBD2 (6 bases). Germline loops: CDR1 LGHNA, CDR2 YSLEER. The germline V and J ends were trimmed by 1 base and 0 bases, with 9 bases remaining between them. The CDR3 contains 16 residues. The chain's CDR3 is CASSQAPGANTGELFF. The CDR3 nucleotides are TGCGCCAGCAGCCAAGCCCCGGGGGCGAACACCGGGGAGCTGTTTTTT.

Worth noting for this clone: This CDR3 is also generated by other DNA sequences in the sample. The chain is built from TRBV7-2 and TRBJ2-7; TRBD1 aligns across 8 bases. The V and J ends lost 2 bases and 4 bases, in that order; junction bases with no gene match: 4. The CDR3 is made up of 14 amino acids. Germline CDR1 is SGHTA and CDR2 is FQGNSA. CDR3 sequence (DNA): TGTGCCAGCAGCTTAAACAGGGGGACTTACGAGCAGTACTTC. It codes for CASSLNRGTYEQYF.

The chain combines TRBV10-3 with TRBJ1-1, with no clear D. Germline CDR1 is ENHRY and CDR2 is SYGVKD. This CDR3 spans 15 amino acids. V dropped 4 bases and J dropped 3 bases, with 15 bases sitting between them. CDR3 sequence reads: CAISGGLRADTEAFF. The CDR3 coding sequence is TGTGCCATCAGTGGAGGGTTGCGAGCGGACACTGAAGCTTTCTTT.

CDR3 bases: TGTGCCAGCAGTTACTCGACGGGCGGGACAGTTTATGGCTACACCTTC. Its protein product is CASSYSTGGTVYGYTF. The gene calls are TRBV6-5 and TRBJ1-2; TRBD1 agrees at 7 bases. The length of the CDR3 is 16 residues. Losses at the gene ends were 0 bases for V and 5 bases for J; bases not matched to a gene: 9. Germline assignment: CDR1 MNHEY and CDR2 SVGAGI.

The V call is TRBV6-6, the J call TRBJ1-5; unclear D gene. V was clipped by 4 bases and J by 5 bases, with 9 bases between them. The CDR3 has 13 amino acids. Germline loops: CDR1 MNHNY, CDR2 SVGAGI (reference sequence). CDR3 DNA: TGTGCCAGCAGTTCAGACACCTATCAGCCCCAGCATTTT. Translating gives CASSSDTYQPQHF.

The chain combines TRBV29-1 with TRBJ1-2, with TRBD1 matching over 7 bases. Per germline, CDR1 SQVTM and CDR2 ANQGSEA. The J segment lost 7 bases and the V segment lost 3 bases, leaving 8 bases of the junction unmatched. This CDR3 is built from 13 residues. The CDR3 loop reads CSVDRAAGGGYTF. In nucleotides, the CDR3 is TGCAGCGTTGACAGAGCCGCAGGGGGTGGCTACACCTTC.

This chain joins TRBV6-4 and TRBJ2-3; D is perhaps TRBD2 (6 bases). The CDR3 is 14 residues long. Germline V gives CDR1 MRHNA, CDR2 SNTAGT. V lost 4 bases and J 0 bases, leaving 8 bases between the germline ends. CDR3 nucleotides: TGTGCCAGCAGTGCCGGGACTAGCACAGATACGCAGTATTTT. This codes for CASSAGTSTDTQYF.

The rearrangement links TRBV19 to TRBJ2-7; D is uncertain. Trimming removed 6 bases from V and 2 bases from J, with 11 bases in between. Germline V lookup: CDR1 LNHDA, CDR2 SQIVND (reference sequence). This CDR3 spans 13 amino acids. DNA of the CDR3: TGTGCCAGTAGCCTAGGAGTCACCTACGAGCAGTACTTC. It specifies CASSLGVTYEQYF.

The rearrangement uses TRBV7-2 and TRBJ2-3; a possible D gene is TRBD1 (5 bases). Trimming took off 2 bases at V and 1 base at J, with 13 bases between the two ends. Germline CDR1 and CDR2: SGHTA and FQGNSA. The CDR3 totals 16 residues. The CDR3 protein is CASSLPTGSGTDTQYF. The CDR3, as DNA: TGTGCCAGCAGCTTACCCACAGGCTCTGGCACAGATACGCAGTATTTT.

V and J are TRBV27 and TRBJ1-2; D is perhaps TRBD1 (6 bases). The CDR3 is 13 residues long. V lost 6 bases and J 5 bases, leaving 13 bases between the germline ends. From germline, CDR1 is MNHEY and CDR2 SMNVEV (reference sequence). CDR3 region: CASRDRSAYGYTF. The CDR3, as DNA: TGTGCCAGCAGAGACAGGTCAGCTTATGGCTACACCTTC.

The chain uses TRBV5-3 and TRBJ2-1, with TRBD1 matching over 9 bases. TRBV5-3 is treated as an ORF (open reading frame) with a function not yet certain. This CDR3 region has 15 residues. V gave up 3 bases and J gave up 3 bases; unmatched junction bases: 4. The CDR3 nucleotides read TGTGCCAGAAGCTCACAGGGGGCTAACTACAATGAGCAGTTCTTC. Protein: CARSSQGANYNEQFF.

The chain combines TRBV28 with TRBJ2-5; TRBD2 matches at 9 bases. The V gene's germline CDR1 is MDHEN and CDR2 SYDVKM. Trimming took 7 bases from V and 3 from J; bases not matched to a gene: 6. The CDR3 runs 14 residues. The CDR3: CASKASGVKETQYF. CDR3 nucleotide sequence: TGTGCCAGCAAGGCTAGCGGGGTCAAAGAGACCCAGTACTTC.

V gene TRBV9 combines with J gene TRBJ1-1; D is undetermined. Trimming left V 0 bases short and J 1 base short, with 13 bases between. The CDR3 spans 16 residues. Per the germline V gene, CDR1 is SGDLS and CDR2 is YYNGEE. The CDR3 here is CASSVDQRGSNTEAFF. The CDR3 nucleotides are TGTGCCAGCAGCGTAGATCAACGGGGTTCGAACACTGAAGCTTTCTTT.

CDR3 amino acids: CASSFWGGTINSNQPQHF. CDR3 nucleotide sequence: TGTGCCAGCAGCTTTTGGGGGGGGACTATTAATAGCAATCAGCCCCAGCATTTT. The chain carries TRBV5-8 and TRBJ1-5, with D perhaps matching TRBD1 (5 bases). This CDR3 is 18 amino acids long. V lost 2 bases and J 0 bases, leaving 18 bases between the germline ends. The germline V gene encodes CDR1 SGHTS and CDR2 YDEGEE.